This T cell receptor (beta chain) was documented in a study of metastatic and nonmetastatic thyroid tumors. About the research overall: The study looked at repertoires side by side in blood and in tumor or nodule tissue from malignant and benign thyroid patients.

No treatment had been given to any patient before thyroid surgery. The CDR3 runs to 14 residues. CDR1 is MNHNS, CDR2 SASEGT, per germline. Trimming took off 5 bases at V and 7 bases at J, with 15 bases between the two ends. Authors' analysis steps: The study built a papillary thyroid cancer distant-metastasis classifier from CDR3 differences across clinicopathological groups. TCRdb re-called the PCR reads through MiXCR. The V and J calls were determined by TCRdb, not by the authors. There are over 55,000 clones in the sample; 25% to 35% occur only once, and about a sixth lies in the top ten. This clone was counted a few times. The antigen remains unidentified. Study-wide points: Benign nodules were reported to have significantly lower TCR beta diversity than malignant thyroid tumors, in blood and tumor.

Sequenced: blood. This TCR came from a female donor with papillary thyroid cancer or a benign thyroid nodule (not recorded which). Some clones in this sample may be carry-over from other donors' samples. This chain joins TRBV6-1 and TRBJ1-5; D remains ambiguous. The CDR3 nucleotides read TGTGCCAGCAGTACGGGAAGCAGCATCCAGCCCCAGCATTTT. This codes for CASSTGSSIQPQHF.